This TCR beta chain appears in the sequencing data of a study of blood T cell repertoires in COVID-19. Study context: Researchers got acute and convalescent COVID-19 samples from the United States, Italy and Spain. T cells, B-cell-depleted T cells, or PBMCs supplied cDNA or gDNA.

How the authors handled the data: Amplification of reference gene primers provided the estimated nucleated cell counts. TCRdb's copy holds only in-frame clones and misses some; the assay was immunoSEQ multiplex PCR. V and J calls and clone size are those listed in that table; D and trimming were worked out from the DNA. The repertoire holds some 180,000 clones, with 75% to 85% as singletons. The length of the CDR3 is 15 residues. J was trimmed by 2 bases and V by 7 bases; bases with no gene match: 6. The V gene's germline CDR1 is MNHEY and CDR2 SMNVEV (reference sequence). Sequenced input: peripheral blood. The TCR originated in a human donor in a cohort sampled during active COVID-19. The chain uses TRBV27 and TRBJ2-3; TRBD1 agrees at 10 bases. The chain's CDR3 is CASTRTGGFTDTQYF. As DNA, the CDR3 is TGTGCCAGCACCCGGACAGGGGGTTTCACAGATACGCAGTATTTT.